Sequencing of this T cell receptor (beta chain) was carried out in a study of T cells in Graves' hyperthyroidism and ophthalmopathy (dated by TCRdb to the late 2010s). Context from the whole study: Peripheral blood samples were taken at initial diagnosis, before any treatment was given. The paper reports TCR Vbeta CDR3 sequencing of some 140 peripheral blood samples: under 45 ophthalmopathy, under 80 hyperthyroidism and approximately 17 progressor patients. Following sampling, methimazole starting at 30 mg daily was given to hyperthyroidism patients, and high-dose intravenous methylprednisolone was given to ophthalmopathy patients. Prospective prediction of ophthalmopathy was tested in an independent validation cohort consisting of some 18 hyperthyroidism patients and more than 15 patients who later progressed to ophthalmopathy. For training and testing, the approximately 97 patients in the discovery cohort were randomly divided in a 7:3 ratio. To identify TCR V-J signatures that set the groups apart, the researchers used a discovery cohort of 100 or so patients, made up of around 40 with Graves' ophthalmopathy and about 59 with stable Graves' hyperthyroidism. The study also compared thyroid tissue and blood T-cell repertoires from more than 5 Graves' hyperthyroidism patients.

Amplification of TCR beta CDR3 regions was carried out from RNA transcripts. The TCR CDR3 was subjected to a first round of RT-PCR using the HTBI primer set and the Qiagen OneStep RT-PCR kit. A second multiplex PCR round built the libraries, followed by size selection and purification. The libraries were sequenced on an Illumina HiSeq2000 using paired-end 100 bp reads. The paper's data handling went like this. SOAPnuke was used to process the raw data, removing reads that contained adapters or uncalled bases, had a mean Phred below 15, or lacked an exact match to the constant primer or identifier. High-quality paired reads were merged with COPE v1.2.5, and unique nucleotide sequences were defined as clonotypes. Clonotypes were aligned to IMGT TRBV, TRBD and TRBJ reference segments using MiTCR v1.1. Only V-J combinations with frequency above 0.0001, covering 99.2% of repertoires, were analysed. The TCS score was defined as the ratio of F50 (clonal expansion) to E x V (chaos), calculated using BLOSUM62-based TCRdist between CDR3 peptides within each V-J. Welch's t-statistics and random forest reduced just over 500 V-J features to 13, which were used in a naive Bayes classifier (R e1071). The similarity between thyroid and blood repertoires was quantified using the Morisita-Horn index. TCRdb's own reprocessing of the public reads used fastp at Q25 and MiXCR and kept productive beta chains. Entries that share a CDR3 protein sequence are merged under the most common genes and DNA. TCRdb's processing, not the authors' own work, is the source of the V and J calls. Counted in this sample were about 680,000 distinct CDR3 sequences; 30% to 40% of them appeared once. The ten biggest clones cover around 30% of the sample.

After removal of 4 bases from V and 4 bases from J, the junction retains 8 bases not matched to a gene. For CDR1 and CDR2, the germline V gene lists LGHNA and YSLEER. Its CDR3 holds 15 amino acids, cysteine through phenylalanine. The read is trimmed to its CDR3 DNA, 45 bases read in frame from base 1. Graves' hyperthyroidism was defined as stable when no progression to ophthalmopathy occurred over 18 months of follow-up. Hyperthyroidism patients were newly diagnosed, with disease duration under 2 months, and aged 18 to 65 years. The study excluded patients with uncontrolled infections, other autoimmune diseases, pregnancy or lactation. Diagnoses were based on clinical symptoms, serum thyroxine and TRAb, thyroid ultrasound and orbital computed tomography. PBMCs were isolated from about 10 ml of fresh peripheral blood by Ficoll-Paque density gradient centrifugation. Total RNA was extracted using Trizol reagent, and RNA quality was assessed on an Agilent 2100 Bioanalyzer.

Summary of the overall study and its limitations: Most expanded thyroid clonotypes (frequency above 0.001) were also detected in blood, a finding suggesting that blood repertoires may reflect thyroid immune responses. No statistical method was used to fix the sample size in advance, and group allocation was not hidden from the investigators. In validation, the model predicted progression to ophthalmopathy with around 71% sensitivity and approximately 74% specificity, a median of around 6.6 months before onset. Ophthalmopathy was separated from stable hyperthyroidism by a 13 V-J signature model, with around 90% sensitivity and approximately 81% specificity obtained in cross-validation and 80%/75% obtained in testing.

This clonotype appeared a few times. No cognate antigen has been identified for it. Base qualities are not recorded, but no much larger clone differs from it by a single base. The sequencing input was blood. The rearrangement combines TRBV4-3 with TRBJ1-2; TRBD1 aligns with 8 central bases. The receptor was isolated from a woman aged 40 to 50 with Graves' hyperthyroidism. The base sequence is TGCGCCAGCAGCCCCGACAGGGGCAAAGGCTATGGCTACACCTTC. Its protein is CASSPDRGKGYGYTF.